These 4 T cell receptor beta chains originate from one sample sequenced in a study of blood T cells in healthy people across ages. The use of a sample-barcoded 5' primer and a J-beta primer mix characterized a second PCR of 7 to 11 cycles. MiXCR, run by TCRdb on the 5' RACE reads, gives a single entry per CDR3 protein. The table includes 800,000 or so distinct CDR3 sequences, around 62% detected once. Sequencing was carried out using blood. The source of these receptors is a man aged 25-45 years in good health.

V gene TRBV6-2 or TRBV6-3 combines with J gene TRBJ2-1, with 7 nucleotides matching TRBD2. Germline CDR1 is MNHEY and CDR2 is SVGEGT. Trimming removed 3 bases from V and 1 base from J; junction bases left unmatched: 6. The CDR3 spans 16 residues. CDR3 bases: TGTGCCAGCAGTTATTTCGGGGGGTGGTCCTACAATGAGCAGTTCTTC. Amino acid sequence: CASSYFGGWSYNEQFF.

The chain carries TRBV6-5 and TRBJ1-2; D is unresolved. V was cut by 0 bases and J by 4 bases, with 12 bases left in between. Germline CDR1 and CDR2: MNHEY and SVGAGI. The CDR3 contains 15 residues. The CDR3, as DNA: TGTGCCAGCAGTTACTCCGTCCTCAGCCCCTATGGCTACACCTTC. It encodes CASSYSVLSPYGYTF.

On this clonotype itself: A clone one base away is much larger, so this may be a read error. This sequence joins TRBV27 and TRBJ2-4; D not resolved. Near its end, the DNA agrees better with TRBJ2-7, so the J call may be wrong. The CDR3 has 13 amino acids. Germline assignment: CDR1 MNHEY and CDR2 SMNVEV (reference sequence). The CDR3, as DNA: TGTGCCAGCAGTTTAAAAGCTTTCGGCGAGCAGTACTTC. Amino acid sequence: CASSLKAFGEQYF.

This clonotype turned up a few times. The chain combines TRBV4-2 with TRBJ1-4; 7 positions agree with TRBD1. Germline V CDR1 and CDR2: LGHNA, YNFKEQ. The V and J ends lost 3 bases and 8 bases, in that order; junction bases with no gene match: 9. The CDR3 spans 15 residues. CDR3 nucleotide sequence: TGTGCCAGCAGCCAGGCCGGGACAGCGGAAGAAAAACTGTTTTTT. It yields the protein CASSQAGTAEEKLFF.